This T cell receptor (beta chain) was identified during a study of beta chain features in type 1 diabetes. On the study more broadly: Examination covered roughly 100,000,000 sorted cells spanning all samples. Study conclusions and caveats: There was a possibility that cDNA sequencing over-represented cells with high TCR expression.

Notes on this clone: What it binds is not known.

V gave up 2 bases and J gave up 0 bases, with 9 bases separating them. CDR1 and CDR2 from the germline V gene are MDHEN and SYDVKM. The CDR3 is 15 residues long. Expressed TCRB transcripts were sequenced because the isolated RNA had all been reverse transcribed beforehand. Measured with immunoSEQ multiplex PCR; TCRdb has only the in-frame clones, and not every one. This repertoire shows under 900,000 clones, around a sixth found once; its top ten account for 0.023%. V usage is TRBV28 and J usage is TRBJ2-3; D is ambiguous. Material: naive CD4+ T cells from blood. The TCR was taken from a woman between 18 and 29 years old in good health. The CDR3 sequence is CASSLMGRSTDTQYF. DNA of the CDR3: TGTGCCAGCAGTTTAATGGGCCGAAGCACAGATACGCAGTATTTT.